This TCR beta chain came from a study of CD8 T cells in ankylosing spondylitis. With regard to this clonotype: Its matching antigen is unknown.

The CDR3 consists of 14 residues. The ends were cut back, 3 bases at V and 5 bases at J, with 8 bases in the middle. Germline CDR1 MNHEY, CDR2 SMNVEV (reference sequence). Construction of TCR beta libraries was performed using quantitative 5'-RACE with molecular barcodes. TCRdb reprocessed the 5' RACE reads with MiXCR, giving one entry per CDR3 protein. The data contain fewer than 550,000 distinct CDR3 sequences, roughly 5.2% of them singletons. Study findings and constraints: Disease-linked clones, CD8+, were relatively rare in peripheral blood. Significant enrichment of disease-linked clones was reportedly seen in matched ankylosing spondylitis synovial fluid. Earlier work had already found some motif variants in reactive arthritis synovial fluid and blood. In ankylosing spondylitis blood, a motif of eight highly homologous TCR beta variants appeared characteristic.

The TCR was taken from a male donor with ankylosing spondylitis. This rearrangement joins TRBV27 to TRBJ1-6; D unresolved. The source material was blood, either unsorted or a sorted T cell fraction (not recorded which). Here the CDR3 reads CASSLALNNSPLHF. The CDR3 nucleotides are TGTGCCAGCAGTTTGGCACTGAATAATTCACCCCTCCACTTT.